This is a list of T cell receptor beta chains from one sample in a study of read filtering for tumor transcriptome and immune sequencing. TCRdb re-analysed the reads in MiXCR, keeping a single row per CDR3 protein. The top ten clones hold 38% of a sample with 35,000 to 40,000 distinct CDR3 sequences, about 13% of them seen once. Specimen: a population of CD138-negative cells sorted from bone marrow. These receptors came from a donor aged 40 or older with multiple myeloma. The CDR3 runs from the conserved cysteine through the conserved F or W. D genes are given only for firm matches. Size is stated for part of the rows, as once, few or many counts, or as a class when the clone is expanded.

v_gene	j_gene	d_gene	abundance	CDR3aa	CDR3nt
TRBV29-1	TRBJ2-7	NA	many	CSVVGAAGLYEQYF	TGCAGCGTTGTAGGGGCTGCCGGGCTCTACGAGCAGTACTTC
TRBV27	TRBJ2-5	NA	many	CASTQETQYF	TGTGCCAGCACACAAGAGACCCAGTACTTC
TRBV12-3/TRBV12-4	TRBJ2-2	TRBD1	many	CASKRQGDTGELFF	TGTGCCAGTAAAAGGCAGGGGGACACCGGGGAGCTGTTTTTT
TRBV12-3/TRBV12-4	TRBJ2-1	TRBD1	many	CASSGQGWNEQFF	TGTGCCAGCAGTGGACAGGGGTGGAATGAGCAGTTCTTC
TRBV7-9	TRBJ1-1	TRBD1	many	CATGQVNTEAFF	TGTGCCACGGGACAGGTGAACACTGAAGCTTTCTTT
TRBV20-1	TRBJ2-1	TRBD2	many	CSAEAGGRMEQFF	TGCAGTGCGGAAGCGGGAGGGCGTATGGAGCAGTTCTTC
TRBV20-1	TRBJ2-1	TRBD2	many	CSASGTIISHNEQFF	TGCAGTGCATCGGGGACTATTATCTCTCACAATGAGCAGTTCTTC
TRBV6-5	TRBJ2-1	NA	many	CASSYQLATHEQFF	TGTGCCAGCAGTTACCAACTAGCCACCCATGAGCAGTTCTTC
TRBV27	TRBJ1-4	TRBD1	many	CASSFYGQGAPGNEKLFF	TGTGCCAGCAGTTTTTACGGACAGGGGGCGCCCGGTAATGAAAAACTGTTTTTT
TRBV7-2	TRBJ2-7	TRBD2	many	CASSLGLANYEQYF	TGTGCCAGCAGCTTAGGACTAGCGAACTACGAGCAGTACTTC
TRBV6-5	TRBJ1-2	TRBD1	many	CASTPAQTGWSGYTF	TGTGCCAGCACTCCCGCCCAGACAGGGTGGAGTGGCTACACCTTC
TRBV12-3/TRBV12-4	TRBJ2-1	NA	many	CASSPGTGAYNEQFF	TGTGCCAGCAGCCCCGGAACAGGCGCATACAATGAGCAGTTCTTC
TRBV14	TRBJ2-1	NA	many	CASSQSGRPSYNEQFF	TGTGCCAGCAGCCAATCGGGACGTCCCTCCTACAATGAGCAGTTCTTC
TRBV5-1	TRBJ2-2	NA	many	CASSFQASADKLFGELFF	TGCGCCAGCAGCTTTCAGGCCTCCGCGGACAAACTATTCGGGGAGCTGTTTTTT
TRBV2	TRBJ1-2	NA	many	CASSPNGAANYGYTF	TGTGCCAGCAGTCCCAACGGGGCAGCTAACTATGGCTACACCTTC
TRBV16	TRBJ2-6	NA	many	CASSPGKGTPFSGANVLTF	TGTGCCAGCAGCCCCGGGAAGGGGACACCCTTCTCTGGGGCCAACGTCCTGACTTTC
TRBV29-1	TRBJ2-5	TRBD2	NA	CSVDLGGETQYF	TGCAGCGTTGATTTGGGGGGGGAGACCCAGTACTTC
TRBV4-2	TRBJ2-3	NA	many	CASSQEIGSATDTQYF	TGTGCCAGCAGCCAAGAAATAGGTAGCGCCACAGATACGCAGTATTTT
TRBV7-9	TRBJ1-2	NA	NA	CACWINYGYTF	TGTGCCTGTTGGATTAACTATGGCTACACCTTC
TRBV2	TRBJ1-6	NA	many	CASSVQGLGNSPLHF	TGTGCCAGCAGTGTCCAGGGCCTGGGGAATTCACCCCTCCACTTT
TRBV20-1	TRBJ1-1	NA	many	CSASFGGNTEAFF	TGCAGTGCTAGTTTCGGGGGGAACACTGAAGCTTTCTTT
TRBV19	TRBJ2-6	NA	many	CASSPAGGAGANVLTF	TGTGCCAGTAGTCCCGCGGGTGGGGCTGGGGCCAACGTCCTGACTTTC
TRBV11-3	TRBJ2-1	TRBD2	once	CASSLGSGSSTEQFF	TGTGCCAGCAGCTTAGGGAGCGGGAGTAGCACTGAGCAGTTCTTC
TRBV6-2/TRBV6-3	TRBJ2-1	NA	many	CASSYSKRGENEQFF	TGTGCCAGCAGTTATTCAAAGAGGGGGGAGAATGAGCAGTTCTTC
TRBV7-2	TRBJ2-3	TRBD2	many	CASRNLGSGRGTDTQYF	TGTGCCAGCAGGAATCTTGGAAGCGGGAGAGGAACAGATACGCAGTATTTT
TRBV7-7	TRBJ2-3	TRBD2	many	CASPQTSGHSTDTQYF	TGTGCTAGCCCCCAGACTAGCGGACATAGCACAGATACGCAGTATTTT
TRBV20-1	TRBJ2-3	NA	many	CSARPRTIPTDTQYF	TGCAGTGCTAGACCCCGGACTATCCCCACAGATACGCAGTATTTT
TRBV20-1	TRBJ1-5	TRBD1	many	CSASNWSPGTANQPQHF	TGCAGTGCTAGCAATTGGTCACCGGGGACAGCGAATCAGCCCCAGCATTTT
TRBV7-7	TRBJ2-5	NA	many	CASKGEAQETQYF	TGTGCTAGCAAAGGGGAAGCCCAAGAGACCCAGTACTTC
TRBV7-9	TRBJ1-1	TRBD1	many	CASSEGQGTEAFF	TGTGCCAGCAGCGAGGGACAGGGAACTGAAGCTTTCTTT
TRBV9	TRBJ2-1	NA	many	CASSPLGSPSNEQFF	TGTGCCAGCAGCCCCCTCGGGTCCCCCTCCAATGAGCAGTTCTTC
TRBV28	TRBJ2-7	NA	many	CASSHSNSYEQYF	TGTGCCAGCAGTCATAGTAACTCCTACGAGCAGTACTTC
TRBV6-2/TRBV6-3	TRBJ2-2	NA	many	CASTPPGTHGTGELFF	TGTGCCAGCACCCCACCGGGGACCCATGGAACCGGGGAGCTGTTTTTT
TRBV7-9	TRBJ1-1	NA	many	CASSKQDNTEAFF	TGTGCCAGCAGCAAACAAGATAACACTGAAGCTTTCTTT
TRBV20-1	TRBJ2-5	NA	many	CSARLGNEETQYF	TGCAGTGCTAGGTTAGGGAATGAAGAGACCCAGTACTTC
TRBV4-1	TRBJ1-1	NA	many	CASSQEGWMNTEAFF	TGCGCCAGCAGCCAAGAGGGGTGGATGAACACTGAAGCTTTCTTT
TRBV4-1	TRBJ2-1	NA	many	CASNRLPDSGEQFF	TGCGCCAGCAACCGATTACCGGACAGCGGTGAGCAGTTCTTC
TRBV7-9	TRBJ2-7	NA	many	CASSLGGAAVEQYF	TGTGCCAGCAGCTTAGGGGGGGCCGCGGTTGAGCAGTACTTC
TRBV10-2	TRBJ2-7	TRBD2	many	CATGTSVYEQYF	TGCGCCACGGGGACTAGCGTCTACGAGCAGTACTTC
TRBV6-2/TRBV6-3	TRBJ2-1	TRBD2	many	CASTQGREGLRNEQFF	TGTGCCAGCACCCAAGGGCGGGAGGGCCTAAGGAATGAGCAGTTCTTC
TRBV13	TRBJ2-6	TRBD1	many	CASSFRDRGSGANVLTF	TGTGCCAGCAGCTTCCGGGACAGGGGCTCTGGGGCCAACGTCCTGACTTTC
TRBV21-1	TRBJ1-5	NA	few	CASSNGDASNLPQHF	TGTGCCAGCAGCAATGGAGACGCGAGCAATCTGCCCCAGCATTTT
TRBV11-2	TRBJ2-5	NA	many	CASSPLGGAAETQYF	TGTGCCAGCAGCCCCTTAGGAGGGGCGGCGGAGACCCAGTACTTC
TRBV28	TRBJ2-1	NA	NA	CASSSSERRFNEQFF	TGTGCCAGCAGTTCTAGCGAGAGGCGCTTCAATGAGCAGTTCTTC